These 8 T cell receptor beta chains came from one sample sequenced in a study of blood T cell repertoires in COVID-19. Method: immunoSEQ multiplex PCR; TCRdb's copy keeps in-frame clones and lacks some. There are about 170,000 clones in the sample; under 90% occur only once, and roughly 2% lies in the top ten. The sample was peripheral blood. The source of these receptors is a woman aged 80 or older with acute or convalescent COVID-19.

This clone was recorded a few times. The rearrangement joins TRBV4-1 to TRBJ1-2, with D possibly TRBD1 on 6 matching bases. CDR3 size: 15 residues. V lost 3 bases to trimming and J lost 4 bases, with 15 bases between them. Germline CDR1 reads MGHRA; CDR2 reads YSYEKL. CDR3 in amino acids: CASSHPLQGSYGYTF. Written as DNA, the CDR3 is TGCGCCAGCAGCCATCCCCTCCAGGGGAGCTATGGCTACACCTTC.

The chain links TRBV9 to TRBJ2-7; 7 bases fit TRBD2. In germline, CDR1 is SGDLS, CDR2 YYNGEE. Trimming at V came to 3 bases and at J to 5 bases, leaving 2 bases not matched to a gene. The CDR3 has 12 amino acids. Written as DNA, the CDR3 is TGTGCCAGCAGCGCCGGGACTAACGAGCAGTACTTC. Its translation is CASSAGTNEQYF.

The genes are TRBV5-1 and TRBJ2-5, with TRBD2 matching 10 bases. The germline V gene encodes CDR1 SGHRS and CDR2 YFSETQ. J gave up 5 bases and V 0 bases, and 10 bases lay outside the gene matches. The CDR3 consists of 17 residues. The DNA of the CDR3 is TGCGCCAGCAGCTTGGGAGGGGCTAGCGGGAGTTTGGAGACCCAGTACTTC. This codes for CASSLGGASGSLETQYF.

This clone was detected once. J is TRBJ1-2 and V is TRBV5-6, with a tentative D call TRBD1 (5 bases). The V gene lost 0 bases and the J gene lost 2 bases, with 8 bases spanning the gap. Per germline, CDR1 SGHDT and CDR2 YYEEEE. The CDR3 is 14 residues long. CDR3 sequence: CASSLGAGNYGYTF. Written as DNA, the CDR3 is TGTGCCAGCAGCTTGGGGGCAGGGAACTATGGCTACACCTTC.

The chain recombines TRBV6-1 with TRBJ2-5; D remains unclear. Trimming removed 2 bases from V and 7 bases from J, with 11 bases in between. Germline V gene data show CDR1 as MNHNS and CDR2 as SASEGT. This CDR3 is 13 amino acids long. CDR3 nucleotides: TGTGCCAGCAGTGAATCTCTCCCCGGGACCCAGTACTTC. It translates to CASSESLPGTQYF.

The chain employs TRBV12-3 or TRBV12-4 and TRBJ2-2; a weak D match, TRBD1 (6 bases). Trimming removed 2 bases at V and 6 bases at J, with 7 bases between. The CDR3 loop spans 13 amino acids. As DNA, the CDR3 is TGTGCCAGCAGTTTATCAGGGGCCGGGGAGCTGTTTTTT. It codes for CASSLSGAGELFF.

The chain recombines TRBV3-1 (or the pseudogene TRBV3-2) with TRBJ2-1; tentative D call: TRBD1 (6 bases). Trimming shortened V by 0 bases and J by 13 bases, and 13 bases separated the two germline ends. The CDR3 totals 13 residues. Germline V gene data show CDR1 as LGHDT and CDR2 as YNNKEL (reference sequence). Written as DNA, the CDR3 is TGTGCCAGCAGCCAAGAGGGCAGGGGTATTCAGTTCTTC. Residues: CASSQEGRGIQFF.

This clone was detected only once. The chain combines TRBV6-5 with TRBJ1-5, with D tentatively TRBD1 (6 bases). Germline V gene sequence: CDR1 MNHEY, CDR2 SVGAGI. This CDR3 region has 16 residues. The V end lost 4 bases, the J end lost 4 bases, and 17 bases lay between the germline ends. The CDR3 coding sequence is TGTGCCAGCAGTTCGATACAGGGTATAGGTAATCAGCCCCAGCATTTT. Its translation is CASSSIQGIGNQPQHF.